The entry below describes one T cell receptor (beta chain). The data were produced by immunoSEQ multiplex PCR, yet TCRdb's version contains in-frame clones alone and is incomplete. The sample records approximately 280,000 clones, roughly 85% being singletons. The trim removed 5 bases at V and 4 bases at J, leaving 3 bases unmatched. Germline V gives CDR1 SGHTA, CDR2 FQGTGA. The CDR3 sequence is 14 residues long. The sample belongs to a study of blood T cell repertoires in COVID-19. This chain connects TRBV7-3 to TRBJ1-1; 11 nucleotides agree with TRBD1. The specimen was peripheral blood. The receptor was isolated from a woman in her seventies with acute or convalescent COVID-19. The CDR3 sequence is CASSRTGGSTEAFF. DNA for the CDR3: TGTGCCAGCAGCCGGACAGGGGGCAGCACTGAAGCTTTCTTT.